A single sample is the source of the 23 T cell receptor beta chains below, sequenced in a study of blood T cell repertoires in COVID-19. Data came from immunoSEQ multiplex PCR; TCRdb stores just in-frame clones and leaves some out. Here the sample spans approximately 310,000 clones, roughly 87% being singletons. Sequenced input: peripheral blood. All receptors derive from a man in his fifties or sixties with active or convalescent COVID-19.

V gene TRBV27 combines with J gene TRBJ1-2, with TRBD1 matching over 9 bases. V was pared by 8 bases and J by 4 bases, with 17 bases of the junction left unmatched. Germline assignment: CDR1 MNHEY and CDR2 SMNVEV (reference sequence). The CDR3 is made up of 17 amino acids. The CDR3 is CASFGLSTGGSGYGYTF. The CDR3 DNA follows: TGTGCCAGCTTTGGCCTATCTACAGGGGGCAGTGGCTATGGCTACACCTTC.

V usage is TRBV27 and J usage is TRBJ1-4, with 8 bases fitting TRBD1. Germline lookup yields CDR1 MNHEY and CDR2 SMNVEV (reference sequence). V gave up 7 bases and J gave up 7 bases; unmatched junction bases: 5. CDR3 size: 13 residues. The CDR3 coding sequence is TGTGCCAGCAAGACAGGGGCGGGTGAAAAACTGTTTTTT. Protein: CASKTGAGEKLFF.

Concerning this clone: Other DNA sequences in this specimen translate into the identical CDR3. V and J are TRBV2 and TRBJ1-5; possible D gene TRBD1, 5 bases. The CDR3 sequence is 13 residues long. Germline V CDR1 and CDR2: SNHLY, FYNNEI. With 3 bases removed from V and 6 bases from J, the gap between germline ends came to 9 bases. CDR3 in amino acids: CASSDLGGQPQHF. CDR3 bases: TGTGCCAGCAGTGACCTGGGGGGTCAGCCCCAGCATTTT.

V and J are TRBV5-4 and TRBJ1-4, with TRBD1 identical over 11 bases. The germline CDR1 and CDR2 sequences are SGHNT and YYREEE (reference sequence). The V segment lost 4 bases and the J segment 8 bases; nucleotides outside the gene matches: 4. This CDR3 has 14 amino acids. DNA of the CDR3: TGTGCCAGCAGCAGCGGGACAGGGGGAGAAAAACTGTTTTTT. It encodes CASSSGTGGEKLFF.

This clone was seen just once. The J gene is TRBJ2-7, the V gene TRBV3-1 (or the pseudogene TRBV3-2); TRBD2 matches at 9 bases. The CDR3 covers 15 residues. The germline CDR1 and CDR2 sequences are LGHDT and YNNKEL (reference sequence). The J segment lost 13 bases and the V segment lost 8 bases, leaving 21 bases of the junction unmatched. CDR3 protein: CASRPGGLARTRFYF. The CDR3, as DNA: TGTGCCAGCCGCCCCGGAGGACTAGCGCGCACGCGGTTCTACTTC.

This chain links TRBV25-1 with TRBJ1-2; 7 bases agree with TRBD1. Unmatched junction bases numbered 3, after V lost 6 bases and J lost 5 bases. The CDR3 is made up of 12 amino acids. Germline loops: CDR1 MGHDK, CDR2 SYGVNS. The CDR3 spells CASSQGDYGYTF. CDR3 nucleotide sequence: TGTGCCAGCAGCCAGGGGGATTATGGCTACACCTTC.

This chain connects TRBV7-8 to TRBJ2-3; 8 nucleotides align to TRBD2. J was trimmed by 6 bases and V by 4 bases; bases with no gene match: 15. This CDR3 spans 17 amino acids. Germline loops: CDR1 SGHVS, CDR2 FQNEAQ. The CDR3 DNA is TGTGCCAGCAGCTCCCGGGGGGGCGGGGACTCCTATGATACGCAGTATTTT. Encoded protein: CASSSRGGGDSYDTQYF.

J is TRBJ2-5 and V is TRBV12-5; 9 bases line up with TRBD2. Looked up from germline, CDR1 is LGHNT and CDR2 is FRNRAP. The trim removed 6 bases at V and 2 bases at J, leaving 1 base unmatched. The CDR3 length is 13 residues. The CDR3 nucleotides are TGTGCTAGTGGGACTAGCGGACAAGAGACCCAGTACTTC. Translating it yields CASGTSGQETQYF.

The CDR3 reads CASSYSTGVGTDTQYF. The CDR3 DNA follows: TGTGCCAGCAGTTACTCGACAGGGGTCGGCACAGATACGCAGTATTTT. The chain combines TRBV6-5 with TRBJ2-3; 8 bases match TRBD1. In germline, CDR1 is MNHEY, CDR2 SVGAGI. V was clipped by 0 bases and J by 1 base; unmatched bases: 3. The CDR3 has 16 residues.

V gene TRBV5-1 combines with J gene TRBJ2-1; D is ambiguous. The germline gives CDR1 SGHRS, CDR2 YFSETQ. The CDR3 is 14 amino acids. The V and J ends lost 1 base and 8 bases respectively, with 13 bases between them. The CDR3 here is CASSLSPEKDEQFF. The CDR3 nucleotides read TGCGCCAGCAGCTTGAGTCCAGAAAAAGATGAGCAGTTCTTC. The variable domain in full, with the rest retrieved from reference TRBV5-1 and TRBJ2-1, is KAGVTQTPRYLIKTRGQQVTLSCSPISGHRSVSWYQQTPGQGLQFLFEYFSETQRNKGNFPGRFSGRQFSNSRSEMNVSTLELGDSALYLCASSLSPEKDEQFFGPGTRLTVL.

The V call is TRBV25-1, the J call TRBJ1-4; D remains ambiguous. The V gene's germline CDR1 is MGHDK and CDR2 SYGVNS. This CDR3 has 15 amino acids. Trimming stripped 4 bases from V and 8 bases from J, with 17 bases between. The CDR3 DNA is TGTGCCAGCAGTGGTAAGGTCCTTGGGAGCGAAAAACTGTTTTTT. As protein: CASSGKVLGSEKLFF.

The J gene is TRBJ2-2, the V gene TRBV5-4; 8 bases fit TRBD1. V lost 4 bases, J lost 6 bases, and 14 bases stayed unmatched. Per the germline V gene, CDR1 is SGHNT and CDR2 is YYREEE (reference sequence). This CDR3 is 17 amino acids long. The CDR3 DNA follows: TGTGCCAGCAGCAACCCCTGGGGCAGGGGGCGCTCCGGGGAGCTGTTTTTT. It encodes CASSNPWGRGRSGELFF.

The chain is built from TRBV18 and TRBJ1-3; a possible D gene is TRBD1 (5 bases). Trimming pared 0 bases from V and 0 bases from J, leaving 6 bases between. This CDR3 spans 15 amino acids. The germline V gene has CDR1 KGHSH and CDR2 LQKENI. CDR3 in DNA: TGTGCCAGCTCACCACCGACAGCCTCTGGAAACACCATATATTTT. Translating it yields CASSPPTASGNTIYF.

V gene TRBV6-1 combines with J gene TRBJ1-4; D is undetermined. The ends were cut back, 3 bases at V and 2 bases at J, with 7 bases in the middle. The CDR3 has 14 residues. The germline V gene has CDR1 MNHNS and CDR2 SASEGT. The CDR3 region is CASSDGATNEKLFF. CDR3 in DNA: TGTGCCAGCAGTGACGGAGCTACTAATGAAAAACTGTTTTTT.

V usage is TRBV29-1 and J usage is TRBJ1-1, with TRBD1 matching over 9 bases. Trimming at V came to 7 bases and at J to 4 bases, leaving 10 bases not matched to a gene. The germline gives CDR1 SQVTM, CDR2 ANQGSEA. The CDR3 extends over 14 amino acids. CDR3 DNA sequence: TGCAGCGCTGCGGACGGGACAGGGAGCACTGAAGCTTTCTTT. This codes for CSAADGTGSTEAFF. The full variable domain, in which reference TRBV29-1 and TRBJ1-1 provide the parts outside the CDR3, is SAVISQKPSRDICQRGTSLTIQCQVDSQVTMMFWYRQQPGQSLTLIATANQGSEATYESGFVIDKFPISRPNLTFSTLTVSNMSPEDSSIYLCSAADGTGSTEAFFGQGTRLTVV.

The chain couples TRBV24-1 to TRBJ2-3; 8 bases align to TRBD1. The CDR3 runs 15 residues. CDR1 KGHDR and CDR2 SFDVKD come from the germline V gene. The junction had 6 bases not matched to a gene; V was cut back by 3 bases and J by 5 bases. This CDR3 is CATSDIGTGLDTQYF. The CDR3 DNA is TGTGCCACCAGTGATATTGGGACAGGCTTAGATACGCAGTATTTT.

This rearrangement joins TRBV28 to TRBJ1-5; D is possibly TRBD1 (5 bases). Germline V CDR1 and CDR2: MDHEN, SYDVKM. This CDR3 is built from 14 residues. Between the trimmed V and J ends, which lost 3 bases and 7 bases, there was a span of 13 bases. CDR3 protein: CASSFLGPGQPQHF. The CDR3 DNA reads TGTGCCAGCAGTTTCCTGGGGCCCGGCCAGCCCCAGCATTTT.

V gene TRBV28 combines with J gene TRBJ1-2; D might be TRBD1 (6 bases). From germline, CDR1 is MDHEN and CDR2 SYDVKM. The CDR3 spans 14 residues. V was pared by 7 bases and J by 2 bases, with 14 bases between. CDR3 sequence: CASKTMGANYGYTF. As DNA, the CDR3 is TGTGCCAGCAAAACCATGGGGGCGAACTATGGCTACACCTTC.

The rearrangement uses TRBV6-6 and TRBJ2-1, with a possible D match to TRBD2 (6 bases). The CDR3 has 15 amino acids. Germline V gene sequence: CDR1 MNHNY, CDR2 SVGAGI (reference sequence). V was shortened by 7 bases and J by 8 bases, with 21 bases between the two germline ends. The CDR3 sequence is CASIDGGRSIDEQFF. The DNA of the CDR3 is TGTGCCAGCATCGACGGAGGGAGGAGTATCGATGAGCAGTTCTTC.

The rearrangement links TRBV7-8 to TRBJ2-1, with D hard to call. CDR1 and CDR2 (germline): SGHVS, FQNEAQ. The V gene lost 3 bases and the J gene lost 9 bases, with 15 bases spanning the gap. The CDR3 spans 14 residues. CDR3 residues: CASSFGARPFEQFF. The CDR3 DNA follows: TGTGCCAGCAGCTTCGGAGCTCGTCCCTTTGAGCAGTTCTTC.

This chain connects TRBV28 to TRBJ1-2; D is uncertain. The CDR3 runs 14 residues. Trimming removed 6 bases from V and 3 bases from J, with 14 bases in between. Germline V lookup: CDR1 MDHEN, CDR2 SYDVKM. The CDR3 DNA reads as TGTGCCAGCAGCTCTCCCTCGAGTCACTATGGCTACACCTTC. Amino acids: CASSSPSSHYGYTF.

V usage is TRBV7-3 and J usage is TRBJ1-6; maybe TRBD1 (6 bases). Trimming shortened V by 3 bases and J by 10 bases, and 13 bases separated the two germline ends. In germline, CDR1 is SGHTA, CDR2 FQGTGA. The CDR3 has 14 amino acids. The CDR3 is CASSLAGVRSPLHF. The DNA of the CDR3 is TGTGCCAGCAGCTTGGCAGGGGTGAGGTCACCCCTCCACTTT.

This clone was seen a few times. The chain couples TRBV5-1 to TRBJ1-2, with 8 bases that match TRBD1. CDR1 SGHRS and CDR2 YFSETQ come from the germline V gene. This CDR3 is built from 16 residues. The ends lost 0 bases at V and 0 bases at J; junction bases unmatched: 4. CDR3 DNA: TGCGCCAGCAGCTTGGGCGGGACAGGACCTAACTATGGCTACACCTTC. Protein: CASSLGGTGPNYGYTF.